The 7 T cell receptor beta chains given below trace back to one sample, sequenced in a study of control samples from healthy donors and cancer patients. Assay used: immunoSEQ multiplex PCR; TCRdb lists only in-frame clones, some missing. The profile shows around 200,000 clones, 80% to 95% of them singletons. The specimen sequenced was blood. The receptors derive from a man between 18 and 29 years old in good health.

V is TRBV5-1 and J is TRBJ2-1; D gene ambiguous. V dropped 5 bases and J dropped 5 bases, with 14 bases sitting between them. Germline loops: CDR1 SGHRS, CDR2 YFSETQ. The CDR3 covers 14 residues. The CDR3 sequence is CASSKGWLDNEQFF. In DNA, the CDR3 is TGCGCCAGCAGTAAAGGGTGGTTGGACAATGAGCAGTTCTTC.

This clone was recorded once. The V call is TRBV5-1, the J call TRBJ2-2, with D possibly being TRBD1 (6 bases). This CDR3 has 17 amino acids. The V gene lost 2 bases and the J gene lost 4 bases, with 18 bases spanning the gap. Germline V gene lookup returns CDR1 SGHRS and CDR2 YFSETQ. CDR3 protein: CASSFRGFPSTTGELFF. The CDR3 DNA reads TGCGCCAGCAGCTTTAGGGGGTTCCCCAGTACCACCGGGGAGCTGTTTTTT.

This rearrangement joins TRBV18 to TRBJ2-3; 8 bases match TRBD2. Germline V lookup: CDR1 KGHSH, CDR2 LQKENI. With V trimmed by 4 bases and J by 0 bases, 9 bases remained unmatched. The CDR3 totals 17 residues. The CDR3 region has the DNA TGTGCCAGCTCACGGCGGGGGGACCGATCAAGCACAGATACGCAGTATTTT. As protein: CASSRRGDRSSTDTQYF.

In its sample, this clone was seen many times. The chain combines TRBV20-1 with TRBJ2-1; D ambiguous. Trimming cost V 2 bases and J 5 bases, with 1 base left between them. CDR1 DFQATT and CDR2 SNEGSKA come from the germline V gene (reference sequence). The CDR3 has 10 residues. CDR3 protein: CSARNNEQFF. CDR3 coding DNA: TGCAGTGCTAGAAACAATGAGCAGTTCTTC.

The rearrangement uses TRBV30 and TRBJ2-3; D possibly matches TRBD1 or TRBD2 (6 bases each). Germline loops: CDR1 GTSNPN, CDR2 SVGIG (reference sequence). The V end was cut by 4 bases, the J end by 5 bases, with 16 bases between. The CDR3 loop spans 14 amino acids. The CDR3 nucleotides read TGTGCCTGGACCCTCGGAGGGGGGAGAGATACGCAGTATTTT. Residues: CAWTLGGGRDTQYF.

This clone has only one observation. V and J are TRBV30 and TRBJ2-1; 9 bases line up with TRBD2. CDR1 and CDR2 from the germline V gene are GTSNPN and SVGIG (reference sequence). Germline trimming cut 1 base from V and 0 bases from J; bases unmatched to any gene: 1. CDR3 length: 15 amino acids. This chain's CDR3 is CAWSAAGGSYNEQFF. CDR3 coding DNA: TGTGCCTGGAGTGCAGCGGGGGGCTCCTACAATGAGCAGTTCTTC.

CDR3 protein: CASSLVSQDTQYF. The CDR3 bases are TGTGCCAGCAGCTTAGTATCTCAAGATACGCAGTATTTT. The chain has TRBV7-8 and TRBJ2-3; D is undetermined. The CDR3 runs 13 residues. Looked up from germline, CDR1 is SGHVS and CDR2 is FQNEAQ. V was clipped by 1 base and J by 5 bases, with 7 bases between them.